One sample yielded the 8 T cell receptor beta chains listed below, sequenced in a study of blood T cell repertoires in COVID-19 (dated by TCRdb to 2018 to 2021). The method was the immunoSEQ multiplex PCR assay. Entries here come from immuneACCESS through TCRdb and include only in-frame sequences with V and J called. Some clones fail to appear in such tables; in the studies checked, an unresolved V gene covers under half of the shortfall, and the cause of the remainder is unknown. The sample records almost 35,000 clones, 90% to 95% of which are singletons. Around two fifths of the sample is taken by the ten largest. The material sequenced was peripheral blood. Source of these receptors: a man aged 60-69 years with active or convalescent COVID-19.

This clone appeared once. V and J are TRBV27 and TRBJ1-4; 10 bases match TRBD1. This CDR3 has 14 residues. The ends lost 3 bases at V and 10 bases at J; junction bases unmatched: 5. CDR1 and CDR2 from the germline V gene are MNHEY and SMNVEV (reference sequence). The CDR3 here is CASSLEDRGRKLFF. The CDR3 bases are TGTGCCAGCAGTTTGGAGGACAGGGGGAGAAAACTGTTTTTT.

DNA of the CDR3: TGTGCCAGCAGTGAAGACCGGACAGGGCTTGCTTACTATGGCTACACCTTC. Protein: CASSEDRTGLAYYGYTF. J is TRBJ1-2 and V is TRBV2, with 8 bases lining up with TRBD1. This CDR3 has 17 amino acids. The germline CDR1 and CDR2 sequences are SNHLY and FYNNEI. Losses at the gene ends were 1 base for V and 3 bases for J; bases not matched to a gene: 10.

A few counts support this clone. The J gene is TRBJ1-1, the V gene TRBV5-1; D perhaps matches TRBD1 (5 bases). The V end was cut by 3 bases, the J end by 6 bases, with 12 bases between. Germline V CDR1 and CDR2: SGHRS, YFSETQ. This CDR3 contains 13 residues. Here the CDR3 reads CASSSPGGPEAFF. The CDR3 DNA sequence: TGCGCCAGCAGCTCTCCGGGGGGACCTGAAGCTTTCTTT.

The CDR3: CASSGHRGSNEKLFF. CDR3 coding DNA: TGTGCCAGCAGTGGGCACAGGGGTTCTAATGAAAAACTGTTTTTT. V gene TRBV25-1 combines with J gene TRBJ1-4, with 7 bases lining up with TRBD1. The germline gives CDR1 MGHDK, CDR2 SYGVNS. The CDR3 covers 15 residues. Unmatched junction bases numbered 5, after V lost 4 bases and J lost 3 bases.

V and J are TRBV9 and TRBJ2-7; 7 bases fit TRBD2. CDR1 is SGDLS and CDR2 is YYNGEE in the germline V gene. The CDR3 extends over 13 amino acids. V lost 4 bases to trimming and J lost 5 bases; unmatched junction nucleotides: 6. The DNA of the CDR3 is TGTGCCAGCAGCAGGGGAGGGTTCCACGAGCAGTACTTC. Amino acids: CASSRGGFHEQYF. Looking up the rest from reference TRBV9 and TRBJ2-7 gives the full variable domain: DSGVTQTPKHLITATGQRVTLRCSPRSGDLSVYWYQQSLDQGLQFLIQYYNGEERAKGNILERFSAQQFPDLHSELNLSSLELGDSALYFCASSRGGFHEQYFGPGTRLTVT.

The J gene is TRBJ2-7, the V gene TRBV2; TRBD2 matches at 10 bases. V dropped 8 bases and J dropped 2; count of bases not matched to a gene: 6. The CDR3 extends over 14 amino acids. Germline V gene lookup returns CDR1 SNHLY and CDR2 FYNNEI. Written as DNA, the CDR3 is TGTGCCAGCCTGAGCGGGAGGGCCCCCTACGAGCAGTACTTC. Translating it yields CASLSGRAPYEQYF.

The J gene is TRBJ2-1, the V gene TRBV3-1 (or the pseudogene TRBV3-2); no clear D. The CDR3 is 15 residues long. Per the germline V gene, CDR1 is LGHDT and CDR2 is YNNKEL (reference sequence). Trimming removed 0 bases at V and 3 bases at J, with 9 bases between. The CDR3 DNA reads TGTGCCAGCAGCCAAGATATGAGGAACTACAATGAGCAGTTCTTC. Protein product: CASSQDMRNYNEQFF.

The gene calls are TRBV7-3 and TRBJ1-1, with 7 positions matching TRBD1. The germline CDR1 and CDR2 sequences are SGHTA and FQGTGA. The CDR3 contains 13 residues. After removal of 5 bases from V and 4 bases from J, the junction contained 4 bases not matched to a gene. Here the CDR3 DNA reads TGTGCCAGCAGCGCAACAGGGGCCACTGAAGCTTTCTTT. This sequence encodes CASSATGATEAFF.